The clone carrying this T cell receptor beta chain was recorded only once. The sample is drawn from a study of blood T cell repertoires in COVID-19. Assay: immunoSEQ multiplex PCR; the TCRdb copy retains only in-frame clones and omits some. The sample holds around 130,000 clones, about 86% seen once. Sequenced: PBMCs or T cells enriched from blood (not recorded which). The receptor was isolated from a woman between 50 and 59 years old who had recovered from COVID-19.

The CDR3 reads CAISGVRETEAFF. CDR3 coding DNA: TGTGCCATCAGTGGAGTACGGGAAACTGAAGCTTTCTTT. The chain joins TRBV10-3 to TRBJ1-1; unclear D gene. The CDR3 has 13 amino acids. Germline loops: CDR1 ENHRY, CDR2 SYGVKD. V was shortened by 4 bases and J by 5 bases, with 11 bases between the two germline ends.